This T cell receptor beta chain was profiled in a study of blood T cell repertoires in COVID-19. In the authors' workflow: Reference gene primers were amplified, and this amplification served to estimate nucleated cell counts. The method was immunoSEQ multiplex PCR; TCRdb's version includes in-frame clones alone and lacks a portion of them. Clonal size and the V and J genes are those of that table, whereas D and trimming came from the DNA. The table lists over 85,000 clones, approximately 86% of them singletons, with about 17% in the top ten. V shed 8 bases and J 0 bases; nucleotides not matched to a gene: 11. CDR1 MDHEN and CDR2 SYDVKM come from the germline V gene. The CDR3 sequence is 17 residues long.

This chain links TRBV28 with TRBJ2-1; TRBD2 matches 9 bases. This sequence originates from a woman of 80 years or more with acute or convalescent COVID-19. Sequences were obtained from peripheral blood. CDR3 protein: CASQETSGFLSYNEQFF. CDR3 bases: TGTGCCAGCCAAGAGACTAGCGGCTTCCTCTCCTACAATGAGCAGTTCTTC. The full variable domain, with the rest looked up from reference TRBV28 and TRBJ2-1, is DVKVTQSSRYLVKRTGEKVFLECVQDMDHENMFWYRQDPGLGLRLIYFSYDVKMKEKGDIPEGYSVSREKKERFSLILESASTNQTSMYLCASQETSGFLSYNEQFFGPGTRLTVL.